Below are 4 T cell receptor beta chains sequenced from a single sample in a study of human T cells and chemical hapten exposure. Time point meaning: healthy volunteer bleed at 6 weeks. Whole blood, unfractionated, served as the material for total RNA extraction. Each CDR3 protein is one row after TCRdb ran MiXCR on the RACE reads. The sample includes more than 60,000 distinct CDR3 sequences, 7% to 9% seen only once; the top ten take approximately 1.5%. Specimen: whole blood. The receptors were sampled from a male donor in good health. Some clones in this sample may be carry-over from other donors' samples.

This clonotype occurred many times. This chain connects TRBV20-1 to TRBJ2-7; TRBD1 matches 8 bases. Looked up from germline, CDR1 is DFQATT and CDR2 is SNEGSKA (reference sequence). This CDR3 has 15 residues. J was trimmed by 2 bases and V by 0 bases; bases with no gene match: 6. The CDR3 spells CSARDRRTGPYEQYF. DNA for the CDR3: TGCAGTGCTAGAGATCGCAGGACAGGGCCCTACGAGCAGTACTTC.

This rearrangement joins TRBV4-1 to TRBJ1-2; possible D gene TRBD1, 6 bases. This CDR3 spans 15 amino acids. CDR1 MGHRA and CDR2 YSYEKL come from the germline V gene. Between the trimmed V and J ends, which lost 0 bases and 4 bases, there was a span of 12 bases. Written as DNA, the CDR3 is TGCGCCAGCAGCCAAGATCGGACAGAGAGCTATGGCTACACCTTC. Protein: CASSQDRTESYGYTF.

This clonotype was seen a few times. The chain joins TRBV14 to TRBJ1-1, with a weak D call TRBD1 (6 bases). This CDR3 is 15 amino acids long. Germline lookup yields CDR1 SGHDN and CDR2 FVKESK. V was trimmed by 4 bases and J by 1 base, leaving 13 bases between them. The CDR3 DNA reads as TGTGCCAGCAGCCGCAAACAGGGACCGAACACTGAAGCTTTCTTT. This codes for CASSRKQGPNTEAFF. The whole variable domain, remainder taken from reference TRBV14 and TRBJ1-1, is EAGVTQFPSHSVIEKGQTVTLRCDPISGHDNLYWYRRVMGKEIKFLLHFVKESKQDESGMPNNRFLAERTGGTYSTLKVQPAELEDSGVYFCASSRKQGPNTEAFFGQGTRLTVV.

This clonotype was seen only a few times. The chain recombines TRBV10-1 with TRBJ2-3; perhaps TRBD2 as D (5 bases). From germline, CDR1 is WNHNN and CDR2 SYGVQD (reference sequence). Trimming pared 7 bases from V and 4 bases from J, leaving 12 bases between. CDR3 length equals 13 residues. The DNA of the CDR3 is TGCGCCAGCATCCCGGACGGGGCAGATACGCAGTATTTT. This codes for CASIPDGADTQYF.